This T cell receptor beta chain was profiled in a study of PD-L1 blockade in urothelial cancer. For the study at large: Patients' prior chemotherapy regimens numbered 0 to 3.

The repertoire was sequenced with immunoSEQ multiplex PCR; TCRdb's copy has only in-frame clones and lacks some. This table holds about 29,000 clones, more than 85% found once. V lost 10 bases, J lost 7 bases, and 10 bases stayed unmatched. Germline V gene lookup returns CDR1 LNHDA and CDR2 SQIVND (reference sequence). This CDR3 has 13 amino acids. The V gene is TRBV19, the J gene TRBJ1-5; 7 nucleotides line up with TRBD1. This TCR came from a man aged 45-65 years with urothelial cancer. The source material was PBMCs, sampled around atezolizumab (anti-PD-L1) treatment. The chain's CDR3 is CATTGDPRQPQHF. In DNA form, the CDR3 reads TGTGCCACCACAGGGGACCCTCGACAGCCCCAGCATTTT.